Here is one TCR beta chain with its context. No antigen is known for it. The data belong to a study of circulating and synovial CD4+ cells in juvenile arthritis. General study points: Compared with bulk blood, circulating pathogenic-like lymphocytes shared substantially more CDR3 sequences with synovial T cells. CPL and bulk CD4 samples differed at least tenfold in T cell genomes.

V shed 4 bases and J shed 2 bases, with 11 bases lying between them. Looked up from germline, CDR1 is SGHRS and CDR2 is YFSETQ. The CDR3 extends over 14 amino acids. Some clones are missing from TCRdb's copy, which holds only in-frame ones; the method was immunoSEQ multiplex PCR. The sample lists tens of thousands of clones, over 90% occurring once. The J gene is TRBJ2-3, the V gene TRBV5-1, with a possible D match to TRBD1 (6 bases). This sequence originates from a human donor with juvenile idiopathic arthritis. Sample: CD4+ T cells from blood. CDR3 protein: CASSPGHSTDTQYF. Written as DNA, the CDR3 is TGCGCCAGCAGCCCGGGACATTCCACAGATACGCAGTATTTT.